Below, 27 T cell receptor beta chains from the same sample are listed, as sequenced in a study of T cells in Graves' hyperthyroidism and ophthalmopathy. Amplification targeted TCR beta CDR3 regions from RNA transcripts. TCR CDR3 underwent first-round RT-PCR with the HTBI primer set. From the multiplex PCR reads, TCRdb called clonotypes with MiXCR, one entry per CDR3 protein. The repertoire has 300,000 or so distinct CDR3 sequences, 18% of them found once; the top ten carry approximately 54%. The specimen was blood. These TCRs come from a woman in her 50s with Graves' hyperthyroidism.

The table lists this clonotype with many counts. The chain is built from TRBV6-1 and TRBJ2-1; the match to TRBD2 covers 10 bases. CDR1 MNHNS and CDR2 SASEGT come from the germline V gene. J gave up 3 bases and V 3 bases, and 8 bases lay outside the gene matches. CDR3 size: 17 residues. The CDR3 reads CASSDLAGDTYYNEQFF. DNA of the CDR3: TGTGCCAGCAGTGACCTAGCGGGGGACACATACTACAATGAGCAGTTCTTC.

CDR3 region: CASSVRDYNEQFF. The CDR3 bases are TGTGCCAGCAGCGTAAGGGACTACAATGAGCAGTTCTTC. V is TRBV9 and J is TRBJ2-1, with D unresolved. Germline-derived CDR1 and CDR2 are SGDLS and YYNGEE. This CDR3 comprises 13 residues. Trimming cost V 1 base and J 3 bases, with 5 bases left between them.

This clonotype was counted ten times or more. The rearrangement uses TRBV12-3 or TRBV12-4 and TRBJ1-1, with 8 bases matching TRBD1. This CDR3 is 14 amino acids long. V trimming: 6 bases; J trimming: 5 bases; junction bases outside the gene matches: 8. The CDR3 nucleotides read TGTGCCAGCAGGGCAGGGACAGGTGGAACTGAAGCTTTCTTT. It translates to CASRAGTGGTEAFF.

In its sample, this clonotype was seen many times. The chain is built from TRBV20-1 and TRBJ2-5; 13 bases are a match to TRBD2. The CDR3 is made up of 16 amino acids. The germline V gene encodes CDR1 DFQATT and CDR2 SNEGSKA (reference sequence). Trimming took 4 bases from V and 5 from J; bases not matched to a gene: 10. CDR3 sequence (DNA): TGCAGTGCTACCAGACTAGCGGGGGGCCCCCTGGAGACCCAGTACTTC. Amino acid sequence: CSATRLAGGPLETQYF.

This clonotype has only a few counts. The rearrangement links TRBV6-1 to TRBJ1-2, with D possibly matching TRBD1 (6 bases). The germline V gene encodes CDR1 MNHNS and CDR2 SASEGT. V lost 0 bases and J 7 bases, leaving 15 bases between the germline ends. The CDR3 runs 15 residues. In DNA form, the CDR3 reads TGTGCCAGCAGTGAAGCGGGGGGCGATATATCTGGCTACACCTTC. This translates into CASSEAGGDISGYTF.

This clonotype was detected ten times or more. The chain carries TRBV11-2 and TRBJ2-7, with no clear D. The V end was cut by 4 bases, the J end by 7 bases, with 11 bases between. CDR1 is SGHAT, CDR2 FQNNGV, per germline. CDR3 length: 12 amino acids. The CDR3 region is CASSSGPGEQYF. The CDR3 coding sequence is TGTGCCAGCAGCTCGGGCCCTGGAGAGCAGTACTTC. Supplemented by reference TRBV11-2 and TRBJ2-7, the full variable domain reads EAGVAQSPRYKIIEKRQSVAFWCNPISGHATLYWYQQILGQGPKLLIQFQNNGVVDDSQLPKDRFSAERLKGVDSTLKIQPAKLEDSAVYLCASSSGPGEQYFGPGTRLTVT.

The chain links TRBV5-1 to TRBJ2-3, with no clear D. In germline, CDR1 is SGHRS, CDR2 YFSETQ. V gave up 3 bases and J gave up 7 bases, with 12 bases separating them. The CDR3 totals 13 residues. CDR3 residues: CASSWQGSNTQYF. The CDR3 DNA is TGCGCCAGCAGCTGGCAAGGATCAAATACGCAGTATTTT.

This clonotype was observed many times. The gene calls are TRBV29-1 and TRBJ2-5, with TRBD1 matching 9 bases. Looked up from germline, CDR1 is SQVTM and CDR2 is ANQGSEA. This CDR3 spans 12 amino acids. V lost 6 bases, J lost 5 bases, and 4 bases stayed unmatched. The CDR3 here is CSVSTGGETQYF. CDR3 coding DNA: TGCAGCGTCTCAACAGGGGGCGAGACCCAGTACTTC. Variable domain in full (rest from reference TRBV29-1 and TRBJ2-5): SAVISQKPSRDICQRGTSLTIQCQVDSQVTMMFWYRQQPGQSLTLIATANQGSEATYESGFVIDKFPISRPNLTFSTLTVSNMSPEDSSIYLCSVSTGGETQYFGPGTRLLVL.

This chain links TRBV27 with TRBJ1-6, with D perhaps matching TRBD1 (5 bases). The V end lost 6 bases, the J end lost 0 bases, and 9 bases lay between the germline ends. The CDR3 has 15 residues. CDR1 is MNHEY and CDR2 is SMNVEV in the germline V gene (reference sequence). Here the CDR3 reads CASRGGDSYNSPLHF. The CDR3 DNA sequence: TGTGCCAGCAGGGGGGGGGACTCCTATAATTCACCCCTCCACTTT.

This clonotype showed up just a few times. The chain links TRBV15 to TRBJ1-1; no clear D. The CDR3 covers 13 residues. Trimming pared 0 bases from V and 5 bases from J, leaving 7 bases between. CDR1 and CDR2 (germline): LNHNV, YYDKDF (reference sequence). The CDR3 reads CATSRDMRTEAFF. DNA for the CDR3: TGTGCCACCAGCAGAGATATGAGAACTGAAGCTTTCTTT. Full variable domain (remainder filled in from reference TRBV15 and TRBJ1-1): DAMVIQNPRYQVTQFGKPVTLSCSQTLNHNVMYWYQQKSSQAPKLLFHYYDKDFNNEADTPDNFQSRRPNTSFCFLDIRSPGLGDTAMYLCATSRDMRTEAFFGQGTRLTVV.

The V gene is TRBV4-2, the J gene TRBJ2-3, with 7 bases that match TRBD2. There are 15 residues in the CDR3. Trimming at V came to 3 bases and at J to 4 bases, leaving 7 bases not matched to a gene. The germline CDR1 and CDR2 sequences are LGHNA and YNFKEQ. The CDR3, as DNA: TGTGCCAGCAGCCAGAGACTAGCCTCCGCAGATACGCAGTATTTT. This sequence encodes CASSQRLASADTQYF.

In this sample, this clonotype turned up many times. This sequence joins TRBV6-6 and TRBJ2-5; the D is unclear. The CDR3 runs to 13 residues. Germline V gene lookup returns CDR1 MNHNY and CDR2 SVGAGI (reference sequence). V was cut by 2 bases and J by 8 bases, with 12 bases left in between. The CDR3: CASSYPQAKTQYF. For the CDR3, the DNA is TGTGCCAGCAGTTACCCCCAAGCCAAAACCCAGTACTTC.

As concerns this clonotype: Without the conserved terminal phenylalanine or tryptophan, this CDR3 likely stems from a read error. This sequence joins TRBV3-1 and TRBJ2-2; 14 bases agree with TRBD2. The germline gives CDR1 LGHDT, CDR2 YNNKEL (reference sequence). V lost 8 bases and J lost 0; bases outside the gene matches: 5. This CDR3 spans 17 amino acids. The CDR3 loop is CASQGLAGGTNTGELFI. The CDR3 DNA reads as TGTGCCAGCCAAGGACTAGCGGGGGGAACGAACACCGGGGAGCTGTTTATT.

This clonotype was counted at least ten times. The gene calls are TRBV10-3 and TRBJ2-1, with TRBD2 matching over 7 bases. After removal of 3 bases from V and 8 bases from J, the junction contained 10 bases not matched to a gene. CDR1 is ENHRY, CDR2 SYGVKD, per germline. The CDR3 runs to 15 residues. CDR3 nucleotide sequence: TGTGCCATCAGTGATCCACGGGGGGTTAAGGATGAGCAGTTCTTC. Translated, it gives CAISDPRGVKDEQFF.

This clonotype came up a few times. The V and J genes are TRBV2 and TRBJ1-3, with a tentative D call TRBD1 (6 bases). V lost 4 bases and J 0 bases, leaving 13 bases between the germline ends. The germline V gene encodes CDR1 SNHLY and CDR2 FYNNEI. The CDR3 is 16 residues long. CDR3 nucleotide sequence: TGTGCCAGCAGTGGACAGGCCGCACTCTCTGGAAACACCATATATTTT. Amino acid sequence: CASSGQAALSGNTIYF. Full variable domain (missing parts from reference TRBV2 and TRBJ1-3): EPEVTQTPSHQVTQMGQEVILRCVPISNHLYFYWYRQILGQKVEFLVSFYNNEISEKSEIFDDQFSVERPDGSNFTLKIRSTKLEDSAMYFCASSGQAALSGNTIYFGEGSWLTVV.

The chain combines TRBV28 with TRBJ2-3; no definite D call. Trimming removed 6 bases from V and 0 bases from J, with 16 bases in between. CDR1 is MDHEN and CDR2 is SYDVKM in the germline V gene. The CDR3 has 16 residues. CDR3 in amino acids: CASRPYRETSTDTQYF. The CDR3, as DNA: TGTGCCAGCAGACCGTACAGAGAGACTAGCACAGATACGCAGTATTTT.

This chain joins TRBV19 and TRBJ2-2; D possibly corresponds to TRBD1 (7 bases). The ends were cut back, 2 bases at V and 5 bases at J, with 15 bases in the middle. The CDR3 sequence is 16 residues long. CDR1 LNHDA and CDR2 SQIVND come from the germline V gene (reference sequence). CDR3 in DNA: TGTGCCAGTAGTATACCCCAGGGGGGCTGGACCGGGGAGCTGTTTTTT. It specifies CASSIPQGGWTGELFF.

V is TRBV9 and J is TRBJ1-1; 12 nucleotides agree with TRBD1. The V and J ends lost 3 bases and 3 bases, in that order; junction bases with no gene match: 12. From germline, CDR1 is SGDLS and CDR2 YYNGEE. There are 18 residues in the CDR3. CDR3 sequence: CASSAPLGTGGSDTEAFF. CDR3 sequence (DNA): TGTGCCAGCAGCGCGCCCCTCGGGACAGGGGGCAGCGACACTGAAGCTTTCTTT.

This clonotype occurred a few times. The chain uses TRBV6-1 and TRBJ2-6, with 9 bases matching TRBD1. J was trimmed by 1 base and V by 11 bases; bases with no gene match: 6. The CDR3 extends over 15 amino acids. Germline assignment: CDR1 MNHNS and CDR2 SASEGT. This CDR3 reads CAATGGVSGANVLTF. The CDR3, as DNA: TGTGCCGCTACAGGGGGCGTTTCTGGGGCCAACGTCCTGACTTTC.

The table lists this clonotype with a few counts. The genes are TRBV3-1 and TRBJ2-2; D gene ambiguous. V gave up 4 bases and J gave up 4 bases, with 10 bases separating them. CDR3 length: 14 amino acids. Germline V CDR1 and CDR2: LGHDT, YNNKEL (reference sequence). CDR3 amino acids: CASSPPRSTGELFF. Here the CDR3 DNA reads TGTGCCAGCAGCCCCCCTCGTAGCACCGGGGAGCTGTTTTTT.

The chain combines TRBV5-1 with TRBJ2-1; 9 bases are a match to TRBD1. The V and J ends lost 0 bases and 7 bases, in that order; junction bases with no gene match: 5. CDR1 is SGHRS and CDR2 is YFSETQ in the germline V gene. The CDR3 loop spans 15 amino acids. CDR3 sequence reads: CASSLEQGAKNEQFF. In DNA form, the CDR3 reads TGCGCCAGCAGCTTGGAACAGGGGGCTAAGAATGAGCAGTTCTTC.

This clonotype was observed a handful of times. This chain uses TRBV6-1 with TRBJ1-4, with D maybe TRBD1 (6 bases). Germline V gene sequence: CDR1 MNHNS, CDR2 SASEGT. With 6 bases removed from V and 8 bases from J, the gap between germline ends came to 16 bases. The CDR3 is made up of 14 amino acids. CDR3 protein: CASSGTGFGEKLFF. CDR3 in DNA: TGTGCCAGCAGCGGTACAGGGTTCGGCGAAAAACTGTTTTTT.

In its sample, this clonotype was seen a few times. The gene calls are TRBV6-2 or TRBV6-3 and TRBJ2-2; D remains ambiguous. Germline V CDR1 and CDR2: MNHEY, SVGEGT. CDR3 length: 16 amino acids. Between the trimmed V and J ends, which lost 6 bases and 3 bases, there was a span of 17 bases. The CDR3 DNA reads TGTGCCAGCAGCCTTCTCAAGGCCCCGGACACCGGGGAGCTGTTTTTT. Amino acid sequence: CASSLLKAPDTGELFF.

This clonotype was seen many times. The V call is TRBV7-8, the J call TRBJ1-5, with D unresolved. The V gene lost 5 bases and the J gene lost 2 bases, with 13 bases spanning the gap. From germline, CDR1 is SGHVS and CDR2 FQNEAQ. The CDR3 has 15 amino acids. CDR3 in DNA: TGTGCCAGCAGCCACGGGCTGGGAGGCAATCAGCCCCAGCATTTT. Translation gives CASSHGLGGNQPQHF.

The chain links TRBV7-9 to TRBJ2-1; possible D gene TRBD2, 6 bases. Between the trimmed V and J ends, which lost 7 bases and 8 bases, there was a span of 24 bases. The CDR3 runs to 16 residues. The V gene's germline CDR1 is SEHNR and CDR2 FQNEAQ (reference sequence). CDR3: CASIPTGTGSPHEQFF. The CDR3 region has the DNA TGTGCCAGCATTCCAACCGGGACTGGGAGCCCCCATGAGCAGTTCTTC.

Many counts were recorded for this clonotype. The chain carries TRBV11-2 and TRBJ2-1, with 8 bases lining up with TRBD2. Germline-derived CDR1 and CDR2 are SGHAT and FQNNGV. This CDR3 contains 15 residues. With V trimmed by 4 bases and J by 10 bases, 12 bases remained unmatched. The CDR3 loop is CASSSLPGLVREQFF. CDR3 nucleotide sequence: TGTGCCAGCAGCTCCCTCCCGGGACTAGTGCGGGAGCAGTTCTTC.

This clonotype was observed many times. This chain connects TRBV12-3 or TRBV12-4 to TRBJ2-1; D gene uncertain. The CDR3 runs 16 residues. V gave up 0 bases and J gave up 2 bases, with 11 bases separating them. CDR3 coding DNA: TGTGCCAGCAGTTTAGCGCAGACGTCGACCTACAATGAGCAGTTCTTC. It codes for CASSLAQTSTYNEQFF.